A single sample gave rise to the 13 T cell receptor beta chains below, sequenced in a study of shared clonotypes between healthy human individuals (dated by TCRdb to 2019 to 2021). For the CD8 naive samples, CD45RO-negative cells were positively selected for CCR7, yielding a CD45RA+CCR7+ population from which TemRA cells were excluded. The library was built by means of the immunoSEQ multiplex PCR assay. TCRdb's version of the immuneACCESS table is confined to in-frame rearrangements and falls short of the full clone set. An unresolved V gene accounts for under half of the shortfall where checked; the remainder is of unknown origin. The sample table records roughly 570,000 clones; 95% to 98% of these occur just once. Around 0.3% of the sample is taken by the ten largest. Sequenced input: naive CD8+ T cells sorted from blood. In the paper's terms, the cell subset or site label means: CD45RA+CCR7+. These receptors were collected from a young man in good health.

This chain connects TRBV7-9 to TRBJ1-5; D call uncertain. The ends were cut back, 1 base at V and 2 bases at J, with 12 bases in the middle. Germline V gives CDR1 SEHNR, CDR2 FQNEAQ (reference sequence). The CDR3 has 16 residues. CDR3 protein: CASSLGEAGGNQPQHF. CDR3 coding DNA: TGTGCCAGCAGCTTAGGGGAGGCCGGGGGCAATCAGCCCCAGCATTTT.

V usage is TRBV15 and J usage is TRBJ2-2; TRBD1 matches 9 bases. The V gene's germline CDR1 is LNHNV and CDR2 YYDKDF (reference sequence). The CDR3 totals 19 residues. With 3 bases clipped from V and 5 bases from J, the junction kept 16 bases outside the gene matches. DNA of the CDR3: TGTGCCACCAGCAGCACGCGCGGGACAGGGAAATGGGTGACCGGGGAGCTGTTTTTT. This sequence encodes CATSSTRGTGKWVTGELFF.

For this clone: Other DNA sequences in this sample translate to the same CDR3. The rearrangement uses TRBV9 and TRBJ2-3; 7 positions match TRBD1. The CDR3 spans 14 residues. Germline CDR1 SGDLS, CDR2 YYNGEE. V shed 0 bases and J 5 bases; nucleotides not matched to a gene: 3. CDR3 residues: CASSVEGAGDTQYF. Written as DNA, the CDR3 is TGTGCCAGCAGCGTAGAGGGGGCGGGAGATACGCAGTATTTT.

The chain joins TRBV6-5 to TRBJ1-1; TRBD1 is a possible D gene (6 bases). This CDR3 has 15 residues. Germline assignment: CDR1 MNHEY and CDR2 SVGAGI. Deletions cut 6 bases from V and 0 bases from J, with 14 bases between. This CDR3 reads CASSGRGAMNTEAFF. CDR3 nucleotide sequence: TGTGCCAGCAGCGGGAGGGGGGCCATGAACACTGAAGCTTTCTTT.

This chain connects TRBV19 to TRBJ1-1; D not resolved. Deletions cut 1 base from V and 2 bases from J, with 11 bases between. Germline CDR1 reads LNHDA; CDR2 reads SQIVND (reference sequence). This CDR3 comprises 15 residues. As DNA, the CDR3 is TGTGCCAGTAGTATAGTCCATCATCCAAACACTGAAGCTTTCTTT. It specifies CASSIVHHPNTEAFF.

The CDR3 DNA reads as TGTGCCAGCAGTGATCCCTTTGAGGGGCTGAGCTCCTACGAGCAGTACTTC. This gives the protein CASSDPFEGLSSYEQYF. The chain links TRBV6-1 to TRBJ2-7; tentatively, D is TRBD1 or TRBD2 (5 bases each). CDR3 size: 17 residues. Germline values: CDR1 MNHNS, CDR2 SASEGT. Trimming shortened V by 3 bases and J by 0 bases, and 18 bases separated the two germline ends.

The rearrangement links TRBV4-1 to TRBJ2-7, with TRBD2 matching 9 bases. The V gene end was trimmed by 2 bases and the J gene end by 4 bases; junction bases not matched to a gene: 6. The germline V gene encodes CDR1 MGHRA and CDR2 YSYEKL. The CDR3 is 15 residues long. CDR3 in amino acids: CASSQNLAGRYEQYF. The CDR3 DNA follows: TGCGCCAGCAGCCAAAACCTAGCGGGGAGATACGAGCAGTACTTC.

This rearrangement joins TRBV2 to TRBJ2-2, with 10 nucleotides matching TRBD1. After removal of 9 bases from V and 4 bases from J, the junction contained 14 bases not matched to a gene. This CDR3 contains 17 residues. The germline CDR1 and CDR2 sequences are SNHLY and FYNNEI. Here the CDR3 reads CARPQSRDRGSTGELFF. CDR3 DNA: TGTGCCAGGCCTCAATCCCGGGACAGGGGTTCCACCGGGGAGCTGTTTTTT. Combining the CDR3 with reference TRBV2 and TRBJ2-2 gives the whole variable domain EPEVTQTPSHQVTQMGQEVILRCVPISNHLYFYWYRQILGQKVEFLVSFYNNEISEKSEIFDDQFSVERPDGSNFTLKIRSTKLEDSAMYFCARPQSRDRGSTGELFFGEGSRLTVL.

To note about this clone: This specimen includes other DNA sequences encoding the same CDR3. The V gene is TRBV7-9, the J gene TRBJ1-4; TRBD1 is a possible D gene (5 bases). The CDR3 is 14 amino acids. V shed 2 bases and J shed 4 bases, with 8 bases lying between them. Germline V gene sequence: CDR1 SEHNR, CDR2 FQNEAQ (reference sequence). The CDR3 sequence: CASSLTGLNEKLFF. DNA of the CDR3: TGTGCCAGCAGCTTAACGGGACTTAATGAAAAACTGTTTTTT.

The chain has TRBV18 and TRBJ2-7, with 7 bases that match TRBD1. V was pared by 2 bases and J by 2 bases, with 3 bases of the junction left unmatched. CDR3 length equals 14 residues. Germline V lookup: CDR1 KGHSH, CDR2 LQKENI. CDR3 sequence reads: CASSPVGTAYEQYF. The CDR3 DNA follows: TGTGCCAGCTCACCAGTCGGGACAGCCTACGAGCAGTACTTC.

This rearrangement joins TRBV14 to TRBJ2-7; 9 bases align to TRBD1. The CDR3 spans 14 residues. J was trimmed by 4 bases and V by 2 bases; bases with no gene match: 3. CDR1 is SGHDN, CDR2 FVKESK, per germline. The CDR3 nucleotides read TGTGCCAGCAGCCAAAGGGACAGGGCTTACGAGCAGTACTTC. It encodes CASSQRDRAYEQYF.

This chain joins TRBV6-5 and TRBJ2-1; no firm D call. V was pared by 6 bases and J by 8 bases, with 8 bases between. The CDR3 is 11 amino acids. Germline assignment: CDR1 MNHEY and CDR2 SVGAGI. CDR3 in DNA: TGTGCCAGCAGGAGAGATTATGAGCAGTTCTTC. Amino acid sequence: CASRRDYEQFF.

This clone was detected once. The V call is TRBV2, the J call TRBJ2-3, with 13 bases that match TRBD2. After removal of 8 bases from V and 6 bases from J, the junction contained 11 bases not matched to a gene. Germline CDR1 reads SNHLY; CDR2 reads FYNNEI. This CDR3 is built from 16 residues. The CDR3 region is CASHGELAGGRDTQYF. CDR3 DNA sequence: TGTGCCAGCCATGGGGAACTAGCGGGAGGGCGGGATACGCAGTATTTT. Full variable domain (missing parts from reference TRBV2 and TRBJ2-3): EPEVTQTPSHQVTQMGQEVILRCVPISNHLYFYWYRQILGQKVEFLVSFYNNEISEKSEIFDDQFSVERPDGSNFTLKIRSTKLEDSAMYFCASHGELAGGRDTQYFGPGTRLTVL.